The clone carrying this T cell receptor (beta chain) was seen a few times. Trimming stripped 5 bases from V and 5 bases from J, with 10 bases between. The CDR3 sequence is 13 residues long. The germline V gene encodes CDR1 MGHDK and CDR2 SYGVNS. The sample is drawn from a study of early T cells in non-severe SARS-CoV-2 infection. From the 5' RACE reads, TCRdb called clonotypes with MiXCR, one entry per CDR3 protein. The sample has 80,000 or so distinct CDR3 sequences, around 5.6% seen once; the top ten hold 7.8%. The rearrangement joins TRBV25-1 to TRBJ1-5; maybe TRBD1 (5 bases). Sequencing input: whole blood. This TCR came from an adult who was a healthcare worker with PCR-confirmed SARS-CoV-2 infection or an uninfected control (not recorded which). The CDR3 nucleotides read TGTGCCAGCAGTCGGGGGGGAGATCAGCCCCAGCATTTT. It is translated as CASSRGGDQPQHF.